This T cell receptor (beta chain) was obtained from a study of T cell repertoires in cytomegalovirus infection. Study as a whole: Signatures in public TCR beta sequences pointed to both CMV infection and matching HLA type.

CDR1 and CDR2 from the germline V gene are MNHEY and SVGAGI. Trimming cost V 2 bases and J 4 bases; bases outside gene matches: 5. CDR3 length equals 18 residues. TCRdb used MiXCR to reprocess the reads, holding one entry per CDR3 protein. The profile shows over 450,000 distinct CDR3 sequences, roughly 12% of them singletons. The source of this sequence is a human donor in good health (CMV status not recorded). Some clones in this sample may be carry-over from other donors' samples. The gene calls are TRBV6-5 and TRBJ2-2, with 15 bases identical to TRBD2. The specimen sequenced was PBMCs. CDR3 nucleotides: TGTGCCAGCAGTTACCTGGGACTAGCGGGAGGCGGCACCGGGGAGCTGTTTTTT. As protein: CASSYLGLAGGGTGELFF.